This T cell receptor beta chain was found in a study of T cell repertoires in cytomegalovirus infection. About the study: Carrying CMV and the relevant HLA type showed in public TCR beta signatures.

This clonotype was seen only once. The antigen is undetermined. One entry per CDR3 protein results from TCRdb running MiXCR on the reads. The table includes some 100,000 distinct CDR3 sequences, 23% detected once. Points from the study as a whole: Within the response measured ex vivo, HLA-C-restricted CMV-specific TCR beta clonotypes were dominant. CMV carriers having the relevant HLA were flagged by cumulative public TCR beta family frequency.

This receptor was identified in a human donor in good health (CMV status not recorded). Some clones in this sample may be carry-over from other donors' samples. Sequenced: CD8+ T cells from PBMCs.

The CDR3 DNA is TGTGCCAGCAGCCCCGGAGGATACAATGAGCAGTTCTTC. It yields the protein CASSPGGYNEQFF. This chain links TRBV5-4 with TRBJ2-1, with a tentative D call TRBD2 (5 bases). Germline assignment: CDR1 SGHNT and CDR2 YYREEE (reference sequence). Between the trimmed V and J ends, which lost 4 bases and 4 bases, there was a span of 9 bases. The CDR3 has 13 amino acids.